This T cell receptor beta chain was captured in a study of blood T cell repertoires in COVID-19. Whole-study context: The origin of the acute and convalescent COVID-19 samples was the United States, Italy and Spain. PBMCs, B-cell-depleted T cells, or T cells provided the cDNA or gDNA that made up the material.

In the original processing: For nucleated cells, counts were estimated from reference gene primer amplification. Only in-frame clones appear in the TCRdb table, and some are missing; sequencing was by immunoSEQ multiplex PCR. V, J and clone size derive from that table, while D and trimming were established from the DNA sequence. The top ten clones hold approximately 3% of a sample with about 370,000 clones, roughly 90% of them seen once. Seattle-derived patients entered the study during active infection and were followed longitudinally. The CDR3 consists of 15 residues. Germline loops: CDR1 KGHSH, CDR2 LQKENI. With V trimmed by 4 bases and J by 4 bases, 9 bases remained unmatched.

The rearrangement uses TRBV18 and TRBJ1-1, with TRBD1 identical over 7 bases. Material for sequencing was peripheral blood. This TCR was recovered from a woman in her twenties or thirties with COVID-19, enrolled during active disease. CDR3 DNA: TGTGCCAGCTCACTGGGAAGACAGGGAATCACTGAAGCTTTCTTT. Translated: CASSLGRQGITEAFF. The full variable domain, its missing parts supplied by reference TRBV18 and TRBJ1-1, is NAGVMQNPRHLVRRRGQEARLRCSPMKGHSHVYWYRQLPEEGLKFMVYLQKENIIDESGMPKERFSAEFPKEGPSILRIQQVVRGDSAAYFCASSLGRQGITEAFFGQGTRLTVV.